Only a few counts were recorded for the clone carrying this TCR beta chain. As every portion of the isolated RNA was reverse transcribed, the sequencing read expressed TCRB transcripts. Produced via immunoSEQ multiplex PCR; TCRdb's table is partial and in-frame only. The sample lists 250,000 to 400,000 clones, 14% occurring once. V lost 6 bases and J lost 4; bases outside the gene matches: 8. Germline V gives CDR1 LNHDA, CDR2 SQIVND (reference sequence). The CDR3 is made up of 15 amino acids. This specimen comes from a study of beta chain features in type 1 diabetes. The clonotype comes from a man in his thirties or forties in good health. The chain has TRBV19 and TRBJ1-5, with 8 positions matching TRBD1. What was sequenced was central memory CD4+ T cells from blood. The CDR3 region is CASSDKGQANQPQHF. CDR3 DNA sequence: TGTGCCAGTAGCGATAAGGGACAGGCTAATCAGCCCCAGCATTTT.